These 24 T cell receptor beta chains came from one sample sequenced in a study of T-cell memory formation after mild COVID-19. MiXCR, run by TCRdb on the 5' RACE reads, gives a single entry per CDR3 protein. Altogether about 200,000 distinct CDR3 sequences are present, 18% being singletons, with the ten largest covering roughly 2.3%. The sequencing input was PBMCs or a T cell subset sorted from them (not recorded which). The receptors stem from an adult woman who had mild COVID-19 (a few samples of this study predate the infection). Cell type and time point are not known.

This clonotype appeared a few times. The V and J genes are TRBV12-3 or TRBV12-4 and TRBJ1-1; 7 bases map to TRBD1. V was pared by 7 bases and J by 0 bases, with 5 bases of the junction left unmatched. CDR3 length: 14 residues. CDR3 in DNA: TGTGCCAGCAAACCGACAGGGATGAACACTGAAGCTTTCTTT. Its protein product is CASKPTGMNTEAFF.

In its sample, this clonotype was seen a few times. The rearrangement joins TRBV5-4 to TRBJ2-3; no reliable D call. Germline values: CDR1 SGHNT, CDR2 YYREEE (reference sequence). V dropped 2 bases and J dropped 1 base, with 8 bases sitting between them. This CDR3 region has 14 residues. CDR3 in amino acids: CASSFNMGTDTQYF. The DNA for the CDR3 is TGTGCCAGCAGCTTTAACATGGGCACAGATACGCAGTATTTT. Complete variable domain (other parts from reference TRBV5-4 and TRBJ2-3): ETGVTQSPTHLIKTRGQQVTLRCSSQSGHNTVSWYQQALGQGPQFIFQYYREEENGRGNFPPRFSGLQFPNYSSELNVNALELDDSALYLCASSFNMGTDTQYFGPGTRLTVL.

Ten or more counts support this clonotype. The chain carries TRBV12-3 or TRBV12-4 and TRBJ2-3; 9 bases align to TRBD2. This CDR3 has 15 residues. V was clipped by 2 bases and J by 2 bases; unmatched bases: 2. CDR3 sequence: CASSLLAGITDTQYF. As DNA, the CDR3 is TGTGCCAGCAGTTTACTAGCGGGGATCACAGATACGCAGTATTTT.

This clonotype was recorded a few times. This chain links TRBV4-3 with TRBJ2-7; D might be TRBD2 (6 bases). CDR1 is LGHNA, CDR2 YSLEER, per germline. V dropped 4 bases and J dropped 0 bases, with 13 bases sitting between them. This CDR3 spans 15 amino acids. The CDR3: CASSRGGGSSYEQYF. The CDR3 region has the DNA TGCGCCAGCAGCCGGGGCGGAGGGAGCTCCTACGAGCAGTACTTC.

The sample holds a few counts of this clonotype. The chain couples TRBV18 to TRBJ2-7; unclear D gene. This CDR3 region has 15 residues. CDR1 is KGHSH, CDR2 LQKENI, per germline. Trimming removed 3 bases at V and 5 bases at J, with 17 bases between. CDR3 coding DNA: TGTGCCAGCTCACCCGGACGGCTTCGACCCGACGAGCAGTACTTC. It encodes CASSPGRLRPDEQYF.

The chain carries TRBV7-2 and TRBJ1-5; D is perhaps TRBD1 (5 bases). V dropped 6 bases and J dropped 5 bases, with 20 bases sitting between them. The CDR3 runs to 16 residues. Germline V CDR1 and CDR2: SGHTA, FQGNSA. This chain's CDR3 is CASSNKGRGGYQPQHF. In DNA form, the CDR3 reads TGTGCCAGCAGTAACAAAGGGCGCGGGGGGTATCAGCCCCAGCATTTT. The full variable domain, with the rest looked up from reference TRBV7-2 and TRBJ1-5, is GAGVSQSPSNKVTEKGKDVELRCDPISGHTALYWYRQSLGQGLEFLIYFQGNSAPDKSGLPSDRFSAERTGGSVSTLTIQRTQQEDSAVYLCASSNKGRGGYQPQHFGDGTRLSIL.

The chain is built from TRBV3-2 and TRBJ1-2; the table's D call of TRBD1 was not tested on the DNA. TRBV3-2 is marked as a pseudogene. There are 16 residues in the CDR3. The CDR3 here is CASPGNYTTVRYGYTF. The CDR3 coding sequence is TGTGCCAGCCCGGGGAACTACACGACGGTCCGGTATGGCTACACCTTC.

This chain uses TRBV29-1 with TRBJ2-1; D is possibly TRBD2 (6 bases). The germline V and J ends were trimmed by 0 bases and 7 bases, with 10 bases remaining between them. Germline CDR1 is SQVTM and CDR2 is ANQGSEA. CDR3 length: 13 amino acids. This CDR3 reads CSVEELAFNEQFF. The CDR3 DNA is TGCAGCGTTGAAGAACTAGCATTTAATGAGCAGTTCTTC.

This clonotype came up once. The chain is built from TRBV7-9 and TRBJ2-2; D not resolved. Per the germline V gene, CDR1 is SEHNR and CDR2 is FQNEAQ (reference sequence). Trimming took 2 bases from V and 3 from J, leaving 4 bases between them. The CDR3 has 13 amino acids. This chain's CDR3 is CASSLTHTGELFF. CDR3 DNA sequence: TGTGCCAGCAGCTTAACCCACACCGGGGAGCTGTTTTTT.

This clonotype has ten or more counts. This chain connects TRBV11-2 to TRBJ1-2, with a possible D match to TRBD1 (6 bases). Germline V gives CDR1 SGHAT, CDR2 FQNNGV. The CDR3 has 14 amino acids. The V gene lost 3 bases and the J gene lost 6 bases, with 14 bases spanning the gap. The CDR3 protein is CASSFRQVLNGYTF. DNA of the CDR3: TGTGCCAGCAGCTTCCGACAGGTCCTCAATGGCTACACCTTC.

The chain joins TRBV7-2 to TRBJ2-1; no clear D. This CDR3 region has 14 residues. Trimming left V 6 bases short and J 0 bases short, with 9 bases between. From germline, CDR1 is SGHTA and CDR2 FQGNSA. DNA for the CDR3: TGTGCCAGCAGTCGAGAGTTCTCCTACAATGAGCAGTTCTTC. It is translated as CASSREFSYNEQFF.

The table lists this clonotype with a few counts. The chain combines TRBV24-1 with TRBJ1-2; 7 bases line up with TRBD1. The V gene end was trimmed by 4 bases and the J gene end by 6 bases; junction bases not matched to a gene: 7. The germline gives CDR1 KGHDR, CDR2 SFDVKD. This CDR3 spans 14 amino acids. The CDR3 loop is CATSDPGQPDGYTF. CDR3 sequence (DNA): TGTGCCACCAGTGACCCGGGACAGCCCGATGGCTACACCTTC.

The chain carries TRBV29-1 and TRBJ1-3; D might be TRBD1 (6 bases). CDR3 length equals 14 residues. Trimming left V 5 bases short and J 4 bases short, with 15 bases between. Germline CDR1 SQVTM, CDR2 ANQGSEA. The CDR3 region has the DNA TGCAGCGTTCGAACGGGACAACTCGGAAACACCATATATTTT. It translates to CSVRTGQLGNTIYF.

The genes are TRBV7-2 and TRBJ1-5; D is uncertain. V gave up 1 base and J gave up 0 bases, with 7 bases separating them. The CDR3 runs 15 residues. Germline assignment: CDR1 SGHTA and CDR2 FQGNSA. CDR3 in DNA: TGTGCCAGCAGCTTAGTTGCAACTAGCAATCAGCCCCAGCATTTT. Its translation: CASSLVATSNQPQHF.

This chain joins TRBV4-2 and TRBJ1-3; no reliable D call. Germline V gives CDR1 LGHNA, CDR2 YNFKEQ. Trimming shortened V by 1 base and J by 4 bases, and 11 bases separated the two germline ends. The length of the CDR3 is 15 residues. CDR3 sequence reads: CASSQVIGSGNTIYF. The CDR3 nucleotides read TGTGCCAGCAGCCAAGTAATAGGGTCAGGAAACACCATATATTTT.

This clonotype occurred a few times. The chain is built from TRBV19 and TRBJ1-1; a possible D gene is TRBD1 (5 bases). This CDR3 spans 17 amino acids. Germline values: CDR1 LNHDA, CDR2 SQIVND (reference sequence). Trimming stripped 3 bases from V and 1 base from J, with 18 bases between. The DNA for the CDR3 is TGTGCCAGTAGTATCGGGGCTACGAGGATTGAGAACACTGAAGCTTTCTTT. Its protein is CASSIGATRIENTEAFF.

This chain links TRBV12-3 or TRBV12-4 with TRBJ1-1; TRBD1 is a possible D gene (5 bases). This CDR3 region has 14 residues. Trimming took off 5 bases at V and 5 bases at J, with 15 bases between the two ends. CDR3 region: CASSPLLGGTEAFF. The CDR3 DNA reads as TGTGCCAGCAGTCCTTTGCTGGGGGGGACTGAAGCTTTCTTT.

This clonotype was seen a few times. The J gene is TRBJ1-1, the V gene TRBV2; 8 bases line up with TRBD1. CDR1 and CDR2 (germline): SNHLY, FYNNEI. V shed 5 bases and J 11 bases; nucleotides not matched to a gene: 13. The CDR3 consists of 14 residues. The CDR3 loop is CASSSQGVVSQAFF. In nucleotides, the CDR3 is TGTGCCAGCAGTTCACAGGGGGTTGTCTCTCAGGCTTTCTTT.

This chain connects TRBV7-9 to TRBJ2-3; D not certain. CDR1 and CDR2 from the germline V gene are SEHNR and FQNEAQ (reference sequence). V lost 1 base and J lost 2, with 4 bases in between. This CDR3 comprises 13 residues. The CDR3 region is CASSLVLTDTQYF. In DNA, the CDR3 is TGTGCCAGCAGCTTAGTCCTCACAGATACGCAGTATTTT.

The chain links TRBV5-6 to TRBJ1-2; 9 bases fit TRBD1. The CDR3 is 14 residues long. Trimming took 4 bases from V and 7 from J; bases not matched to a gene: 8. Germline lookup yields CDR1 SGHDT and CDR2 YYEEEE. CDR3 region: CASSRGTGSGGYTF. DNA for the CDR3: TGTGCCAGCAGCCGGGGGACAGGGTCCGGTGGCTACACCTTC.

The sample holds a few counts of this clonotype. This chain joins TRBV20-1 and TRBJ2-5, with D perhaps TRBD2 (6 bases). The CDR3 runs to 14 residues. V lost 1 base and J 5 bases, leaving 14 bases between the germline ends. Germline V gene data show CDR1 as DFQATT and CDR2 as SNEGSKA (reference sequence). The CDR3 nucleotides read TGCAGTGCTAGAGGCGGGACGTCGGTGGAGACCCAGTACTTC. Translating it yields CSARGGTSVETQYF.

The rearrangement uses TRBV7-2 and TRBJ2-2; 9 bases are a match to TRBD2. CDR3 length equals 14 residues. Germline-derived CDR1 and CDR2 are SGHTA and FQGNSA. J was trimmed by 9 bases and V by 4 bases; bases with no gene match: 6. The CDR3 bases are TGTGCCAGCAGCTCGGGACTAGCCTCCCGGGAGCTGTTTTTT. Amino acid sequence: CASSSGLASRELFF.

V usage is TRBV12-3 or TRBV12-4 and J usage is TRBJ2-5, with TRBD1 matching over 8 bases. CDR3 length: 15 residues. The junction had 14 bases not matched to a gene; V was cut back by 5 bases and J by 9 bases. In DNA form, the CDR3 reads TGTGCCAGCAGTCCATCGACAGGGGAGGTCTCCCCCCAGTACTTC. It specifies CASSPSTGEVSPQYF.

This clonotype has only a few counts. This chain joins TRBV5-1 and TRBJ1-2, with 9 nucleotides matching TRBD1. The germline gives CDR1 SGHRS, CDR2 YFSETQ. The CDR3 contains 16 residues. V lost 3 bases and J lost 4; bases outside the gene matches: 10. The CDR3 loop reads CASSYSTGGSLYGYTF. The CDR3 DNA is TGCGCCAGCAGCTACTCAACAGGGGGCTCACTCTATGGCTACACCTTC.